In its sample, the clone carrying this T cell receptor beta chain was seen a few times. Other DNA sequences in this sample translate to the same CDR3. This sample is part of a study of blood T cell repertoires in COVID-19. Trimming removed 1 base at V and 4 bases at J, with 19 bases between. The CDR3 extends over 17 amino acids. From germline, CDR1 is LGHDT and CDR2 YNNKEL (reference sequence). Original analysis: Quantification of nucleated cells was approximated via reference gene primer amplification. The table came from immunoSEQ multiplex PCR; TCRdb's copy has only in-frame clones and leaves some out. V, J and clone size were drawn from that table, and D and trimming were deduced from the DNA. The table lists around 150,000 clones, about 80% of them singletons, with under 5% in the top ten.

This chain connects TRBV3-1 (or the pseudogene TRBV3-2) to TRBJ1-2; the D is unclear. This receptor was taken from a woman aged 60 to 75 with acute or convalescent COVID-19. The sample comprised peripheral blood. The CDR3: CASSQARWRPALYGYTF. In DNA form, the CDR3 reads TGTGCCAGCAGCCAAGCAAGGTGGCGGCCTGCGCTCTATGGCTACACCTTC.